One sample yielded the 2 T cell receptor beta chains listed below, sequenced in a study of vaccination and CD4 T cells after COVID-19. Time point described: late sampling 161 to 241 days after vaccination in three convalescent patients. TCRdb ran MiXCR on the PCR reads and lists one entry per CDR3 protein. The sample has about 39,000 distinct CDR3 sequences; more than 30% are singletons. The sequenced sample was CD4+ T cells from blood, obtained about 7 months after SARS-CoV-2 vaccination. The receptors shown here come from a human donor who had recovered from COVID-19.

This chain connects TRBV20-1 to TRBJ2-1, with D perhaps matching TRBD1 (7 bases). This CDR3 contains 16 residues. Germline V gives CDR1 DFQATT, CDR2 SNEGSKA (reference sequence). V was cut by 6 bases and J by 0 bases, with 18 bases left in between. The CDR3 DNA reads TGCAGTGCGCAGGGGGGCCCGGTGAGCTCCTACAATGAGCAGTTCTTC. Residues: CSAQGGPVSSYNEQFF.

This clonotype was seen once. The chain has TRBV25-1 and TRBJ2-7; D is possibly TRBD1 or TRBD2 (5 bases each). The V and J ends lost 5 bases and 3 bases respectively, with 8 bases between them. The CDR3 runs to 12 residues. Germline loops: CDR1 MGHDK, CDR2 SYGVNS. DNA of the CDR3: TGTGCCAGCAGTCCAGGGAGCTACGAGCAGTACTTC. Its translation is CASSPGSYEQYF.